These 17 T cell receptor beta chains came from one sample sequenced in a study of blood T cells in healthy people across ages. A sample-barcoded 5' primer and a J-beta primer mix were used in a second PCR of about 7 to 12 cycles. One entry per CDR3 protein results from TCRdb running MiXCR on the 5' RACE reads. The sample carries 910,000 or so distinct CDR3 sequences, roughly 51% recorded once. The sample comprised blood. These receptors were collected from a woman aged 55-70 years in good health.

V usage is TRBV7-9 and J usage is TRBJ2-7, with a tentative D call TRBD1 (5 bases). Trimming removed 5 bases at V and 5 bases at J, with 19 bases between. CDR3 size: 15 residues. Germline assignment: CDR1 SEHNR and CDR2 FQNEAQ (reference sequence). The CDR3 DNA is TGTGCCAGCAGCGTTATTATCCTGCAGGGTGACGAGCAGTACTTC. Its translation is CASSVIILQGDEQYF.

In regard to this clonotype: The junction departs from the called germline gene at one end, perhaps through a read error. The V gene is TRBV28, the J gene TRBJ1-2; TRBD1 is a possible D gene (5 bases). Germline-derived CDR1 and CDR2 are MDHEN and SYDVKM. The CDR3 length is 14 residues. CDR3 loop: CANSLRGSNYGYTF. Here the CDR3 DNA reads TGTGCCAACAGTTTAAGGGGATCTAACTATGGCTACACCTTC.

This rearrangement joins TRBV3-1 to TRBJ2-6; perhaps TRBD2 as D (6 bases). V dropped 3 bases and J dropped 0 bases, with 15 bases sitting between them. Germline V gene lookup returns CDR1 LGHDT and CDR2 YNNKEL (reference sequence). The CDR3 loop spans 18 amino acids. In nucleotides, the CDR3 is TGTGCCAGCAGCCAGTACCCTCGGGGGTCCTCTGGGGCCAACGTCCTGACTTTC. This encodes CASSQYPRGSSGANVLTF.

The DNA for the CDR3 is TGTGCCAGCAGCAAAGGGACCCGGAGCACTGAAGCTTTCTTT. Translated: CASSKGTRSTEAFF. This chain connects TRBV7-2 to TRBJ1-1; a possible D gene is TRBD1 (5 bases). Germline V lookup: CDR1 SGHTA, CDR2 FQGNSA. The CDR3 runs to 14 residues. V lost 5 bases, J lost 4 bases, and 14 bases lay in between.

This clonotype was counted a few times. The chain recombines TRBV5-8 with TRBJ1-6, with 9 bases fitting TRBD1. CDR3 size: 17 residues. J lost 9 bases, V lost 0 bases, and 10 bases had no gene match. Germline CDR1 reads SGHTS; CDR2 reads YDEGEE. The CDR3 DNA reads TGTGCCAGCAGCTTGGAGCTAAGGACAGGGGCCTTTTCACCCCTCCACTTT. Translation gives CASSLELRTGAFSPLHF.

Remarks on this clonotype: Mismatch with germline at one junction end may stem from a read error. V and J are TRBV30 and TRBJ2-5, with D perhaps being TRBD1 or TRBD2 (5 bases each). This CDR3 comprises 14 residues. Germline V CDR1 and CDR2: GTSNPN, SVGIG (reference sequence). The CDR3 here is CARSAPPRDPQQYF. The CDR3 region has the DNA TGTGCCCGGAGTGCTCCCCCACGGGACCCACAGCAGTACTTC.

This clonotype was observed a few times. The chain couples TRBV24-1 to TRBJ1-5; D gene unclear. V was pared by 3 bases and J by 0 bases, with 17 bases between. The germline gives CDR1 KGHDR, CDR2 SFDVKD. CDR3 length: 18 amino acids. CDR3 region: CATSDPTSDIYSNQPQHF. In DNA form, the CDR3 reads TGTGCCACCAGTGATCCCACGTCAGACATATATAGCAATCAGCCCCAGCATTTT.

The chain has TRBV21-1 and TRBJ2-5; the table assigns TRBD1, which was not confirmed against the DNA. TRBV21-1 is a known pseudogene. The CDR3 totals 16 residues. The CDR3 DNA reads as TGTGCCAGCAGCACCCGGGACAGGGAACCTAGGGAGACCCAGTACTTC. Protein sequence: CASSTRDREPRETQYF.

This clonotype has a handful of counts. CDR3 coding DNA: TGCGCCAGCAAGGCCGAGTTTTCGCAGACCCAGTACTTC. Its translation is CASKAEFSQTQYF. This chain joins TRBV4-1 and TRBJ2-7, with D hard to call. The J call may be incorrect, as the DNA end agrees better with TRBJ2-5. Germline values: CDR1 MGHRA, CDR2 YSYEKL. This CDR3 spans 13 amino acids.

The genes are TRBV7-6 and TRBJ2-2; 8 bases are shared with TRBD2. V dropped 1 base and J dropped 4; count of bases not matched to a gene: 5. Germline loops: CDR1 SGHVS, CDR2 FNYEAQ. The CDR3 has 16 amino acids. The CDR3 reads CASSLEGTRGTGELFF. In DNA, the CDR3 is TGTGCCAGCAGCTTAGAGGGGACTAGAGGCACCGGGGAGCTGTTTTTT.

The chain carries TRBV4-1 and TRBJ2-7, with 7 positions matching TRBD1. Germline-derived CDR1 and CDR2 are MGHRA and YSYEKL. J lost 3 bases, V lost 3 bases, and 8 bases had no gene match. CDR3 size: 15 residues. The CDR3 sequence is CASSQLGGRVYEQYF. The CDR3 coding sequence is TGCGCCAGCAGCCAGTTAGGGGGCAGGGTCTACGAGCAGTACTTC.

CDR3 residues: CASSQSTGGRCQETQYF. The CDR3 DNA reads TGCGCCAGCAGCCAGTCAACGGGAGGAAGGTGCCAAGAGACCCAGTACTTC. The chain uses TRBV4-1 and TRBJ2-5, with 7 bases aligning to TRBD2. V was pared by 3 bases and J by 1 base, with 11 bases of the junction left unmatched. The germline V gene has CDR1 MGHRA and CDR2 YSYEKL. The CDR3 spans 17 residues.

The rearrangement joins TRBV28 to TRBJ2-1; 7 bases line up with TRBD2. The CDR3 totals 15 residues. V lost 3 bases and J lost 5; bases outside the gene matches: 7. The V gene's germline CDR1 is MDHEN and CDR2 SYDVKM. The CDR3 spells CASSLGGRIHNEQFF. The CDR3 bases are TGTGCCAGCAGTTTGGGGGGGAGGATCCACAATGAGCAGTTCTTC.

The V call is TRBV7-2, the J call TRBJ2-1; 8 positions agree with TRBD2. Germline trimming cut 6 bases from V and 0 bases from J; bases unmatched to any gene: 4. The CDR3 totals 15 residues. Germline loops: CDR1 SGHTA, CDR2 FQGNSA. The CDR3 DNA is TGTGCCAGCAGTTATAGCGGGAACTCCTACAATGAGCAGTTCTTC. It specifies CASSYSGNSYNEQFF.

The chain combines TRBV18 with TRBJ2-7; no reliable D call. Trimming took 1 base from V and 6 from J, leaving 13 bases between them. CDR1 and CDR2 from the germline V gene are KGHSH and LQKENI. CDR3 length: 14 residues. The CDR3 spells CASSPQALGSEQYF. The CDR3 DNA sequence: TGTGCCAGCTCACCACAGGCCTTAGGGTCCGAGCAGTACTTC.

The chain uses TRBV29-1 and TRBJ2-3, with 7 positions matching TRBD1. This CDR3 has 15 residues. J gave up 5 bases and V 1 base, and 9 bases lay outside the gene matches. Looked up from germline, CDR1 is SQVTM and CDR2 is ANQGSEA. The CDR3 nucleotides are TGCAGCGTTGAAGGGACAGGACCCACGTTAGATACGCAGTATTTT. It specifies CSVEGTGPTLDTQYF.

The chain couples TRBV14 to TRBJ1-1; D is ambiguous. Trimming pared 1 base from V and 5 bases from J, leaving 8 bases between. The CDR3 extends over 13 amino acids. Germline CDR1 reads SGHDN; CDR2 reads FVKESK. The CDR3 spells CASSQGFRTEAFF. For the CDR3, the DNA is TGTGCCAGCAGCCAAGGCTTTAGGACTGAAGCTTTCTTT.